Below, 19 T cell receptor beta chains from the same sample are listed, as sequenced in a study of cytomegalovirus exposure and HLA in healthy donors. The PCR contained 60 Vbeta and 13 Jbeta primers. Clones were sequenced by immunoSEQ multiplex PCR, and TCRdb holds only the in-frame ones, with some missing. This sample has approximately 99,000 clones, with 73% found just once. The sequencing sample was made of PBMCs. These receptors all come from a man aged 35 to 55 in good health and CMV-seronegative.

The chain uses TRBV11-1 and TRBJ2-7; D perhaps matches TRBD1 (6 bases). The germline V gene encodes CDR1 SGHAT and CDR2 FQDESV (reference sequence). V shed 4 bases and J shed 2 bases, with 15 bases lying between them. The CDR3 contains 15 residues. The CDR3 reads CASSSAFTGTYEQYF. CDR3 sequence (DNA): TGTGCCAGCAGCTCGGCCTTTACAGGGACCTACGAGCAGTACTTC. Together with reference TRBV11-1 and TRBJ2-7, the CDR3 gives the full variable domain: EAEVAQSPRYKITEKSQAVAFWCDPISGHATLYWYRQILGQGPELLVQFQDESVVDDSQLPKDRFSAERLKGVDSTLKIQPAELGDSAMYLCASSSAFTGTYEQYFGPGTRLTVT.

The chain employs TRBV7-9 and TRBJ1-3; D might be TRBD1 (6 bases). Germline loops: CDR1 SEHNR, CDR2 FQNEAQ (reference sequence). The CDR3 runs to 15 residues. Trimming took off 2 bases at V and 8 bases at J, with 16 bases between the two ends. CDR3 nucleotide sequence: TGTGCCAGCAGCTTAACGGCCAGGGGAGATGACACCATATATTTT. Translating it yields CASSLTARGDDTIYF.

CDR3 coding DNA: TGTGCCAGCAGCTTAACGTTTAGATACAATGAGCAGTTCTTC. Its translation is CASSLTFRYNEQFF. The genes are TRBV7-8 and TRBJ2-1; D is unclear. Trimming took 2 bases from V and 4 from J, leaving 9 bases between them. CDR1 SGHVS and CDR2 FQNEAQ come from the germline V gene. The length of the CDR3 is 14 residues.

The V and J genes are TRBV5-4 and TRBJ1-2, with D uncertain. The CDR3 contains 14 residues. Per the germline V gene, CDR1 is SGHNT and CDR2 is YYREEE (reference sequence). Trimming cost V 0 bases and J 2 bases, with 8 bases left between them. CDR3 nucleotide sequence: TGTGCCAGCAGCTTGGGACTCCAGAACTATGGCTACACCTTC. This gives the protein CASSLGLQNYGYTF.

The V gene is TRBV4-3, the J gene TRBJ1-2; no clear D. Germline CDR1 LGHNA, CDR2 YSLEER. There are 12 residues in the CDR3. The germline V and J ends were trimmed by 1 base and 6 bases, with 6 bases remaining between them. The CDR3: CASSQGPDGYTF. Here the CDR3 DNA reads TGCGCCAGCAGCCAAGGCCCGGATGGCTACACCTTC.

The sample holds a few counts of this clone. The chain carries TRBV12-1 and TRBJ2-3; the table names TRBD1, a call not compared with the DNA. TRBV12-1 is labeled a pseudogene. The CDR3 spans 14 residues. The CDR3: CASSTLGDTDTQYF. The CDR3 DNA is TGTGCCAGCAGCACCTTAGGGGACACAGATACGCAGTATTTT.

The chain uses TRBV7-9 and TRBJ2-5; D not resolved. This CDR3 comprises 15 residues. Between the trimmed V and J ends, which lost 2 bases and 11 bases, there was a span of 21 bases. Germline V lookup: CDR1 SEHNR, CDR2 FQNEAQ (reference sequence). For the CDR3, the DNA is TGTGCCAGCAGCTTAACTCAAGACCTCTTCATGGAGCAGTACTTC. Encoded protein: CASSLTQDLFMEQYF.

The V call is TRBV27, the J call TRBJ2-7; 9 bases fit TRBD1. Germline CDR1 is MNHEY and CDR2 is SMNVEV (reference sequence). The CDR3 runs to 14 residues. Trimming at V came to 6 bases and at J to 2 bases, leaving 5 bases not matched to a gene. This chain's CDR3 is CASSQGQGTYEQYF. The CDR3 DNA follows: TGTGCCAGCAGCCAGGGACAGGGCACCTACGAGCAGTACTTC.

The chain employs TRBV9 and TRBJ1-5; D gene uncertain. Between the trimmed V and J ends, which lost 0 bases and 5 bases, there was a span of 9 bases. This CDR3 comprises 14 residues. Looked up from germline, CDR1 is SGDLS and CDR2 is YYNGEE. CDR3 sequence: CASSVDGGDQPQHF. CDR3 bases: TGTGCCAGCAGCGTAGATGGAGGCGATCAGCCCCAGCATTTT.

The rearrangement uses TRBV5-8 and TRBJ1-1, with a weak D call TRBD1 (6 bases). The CDR3 has 15 amino acids. Trimming removed 3 bases at V and 6 bases at J, with 18 bases between. Germline V lookup: CDR1 SGHTS, CDR2 YDEGEE. In nucleotides, the CDR3 is TGTGCCAGCAGCTCGACCCCGACAGGTTACTCTGAAGCTTTCTTT. As protein: CASSSTPTGYSEAFF. Full variable domain (outside the CDR3, taken from reference TRBV5-8 and TRBJ1-1): EAGVTQSPTHLIKTRGQQATLRCSPISGHTSVYWYQQALGLGLQFLLWYDEGEERNRGNFPPRFSGRQFPNYSSELNVNALELEDSALYLCASSSTPTGYSEAFFGQGTRLTVV.

CDR3 residues: CASSIWAGAGTDTQYF. The CDR3 DNA follows: TGTGCCAGTAGTATCTGGGCGGGGGCCGGCACAGATACGCAGTATTTT. This rearrangement joins TRBV19 to TRBJ2-3; maybe TRBD2 (7 bases). This CDR3 spans 16 amino acids. With 3 bases removed from V and 1 base from J, the gap between germline ends came to 14 bases. CDR1 is LNHDA and CDR2 is SQIVND in the germline V gene (reference sequence).

This clone turned up a few times. This rearrangement joins TRBV15 to TRBJ1-2; 7 positions match TRBD1. Unmatched junction bases numbered 5, after V lost 5 bases and J lost 5 bases. CDR1 is LNHNV, CDR2 YYDKDF, per germline (reference sequence). The CDR3 is made up of 13 amino acids. For the CDR3, the DNA is TGTGCCACCAGCCCGGGACAGAGATATGGCTACACCTTC. It yields the protein CATSPGQRYGYTF. Drawing the rest from reference TRBV15 and TRBJ1-2, the complete variable domain is DAMVIQNPRYQVTQFGKPVTLSCSQTLNHNVMYWYQQKSSQAPKLLFHYYDKDFNNEADTPDNFQSRRPNTSFCFLDIRSPGLGDTAMYLCATSPGQRYGYTFGSGTRLTVV.

The chain is built from TRBV13 and TRBJ2-2; 12 bases are a match to TRBD2. V lost 0 bases to trimming and J lost 6 bases; unmatched junction nucleotides: 2. The germline gives CDR1 PRHDT, CDR2 FYEKMQ (reference sequence). The CDR3 sequence is 16 residues long. In nucleotides, the CDR3 is TGTGCCAGCAGCTTAGGACTAGCGGGGGGACCCGGGGAGCTGTTTTTT. Protein product: CASSLGLAGGPGELFF.

The rearrangement uses TRBV7-9 and TRBJ1-1; 10 bases match TRBD1. Germline loops: CDR1 SEHNR, CDR2 FQNEAQ (reference sequence). This CDR3 contains 17 residues. J was trimmed by 1 base and V by 0 bases; bases with no gene match: 5. The CDR3 coding sequence is TGTGCCAGCAGCTTAGCAAGGACAGGGGGACCGAACACTGAAGCTTTCTTT. Protein: CASSLARTGGPNTEAFF.

The chain carries TRBV5-1 and TRBJ2-3; D perhaps matches TRBD2 (6 bases). The CDR3 contains 12 residues. The germline V gene has CDR1 SGHRS and CDR2 YFSETQ. The ends were cut back, 3 bases at V and 6 bases at J, with 8 bases in the middle. The CDR3 DNA reads as TGCGCCAGCAGCTCCCTAGCGGATACGCAGTATTTT. Residues: CASSSLADTQYF.

The chain joins TRBV30 to TRBJ1-6, with D possibly being TRBD1 (6 bases). Per germline, CDR1 GTSNPN and CDR2 SVGIG (reference sequence). The CDR3 contains 14 residues. V was trimmed by 5 bases and J by 6 bases, leaving 14 bases between them. The CDR3: CAWEVEQGNSPLHF. The CDR3 DNA reads TGTGCCTGGGAGGTCGAACAGGGTAATTCACCCCTCCACTTT.

The chain employs TRBV23-1 and TRBJ1-5; 7 bases line up with TRBD1. TRBV23-1 is filed as an ORF, its function uncertain. This CDR3 contains 17 residues. V was clipped by 6 bases and J by 0 bases; unmatched bases: 11. The CDR3 coding sequence is TGCGCCAGCAGACCTGGGACAGCTCACGATAGCAATCAGCCCCAGCATTTT. It specifies CASRPGTAHDSNQPQHF.

CDR3 DNA sequence: TGTGCCAGCAGTTTTGACAGGAGGTCCTATAATTCACCCCTCCACTTT. Translation: CASSFDRRSYNSPLHF. The rearrangement links TRBV6-5 to TRBJ1-6, with D perhaps TRBD1 (6 bases). CDR1 and CDR2 from the germline V gene are MNHEY and SVGAGI. The CDR3 length is 16 residues. Trimming stripped 4 bases from V and 1 base from J, with 11 bases between.

The table lists this clone with a count of one. This chain joins TRBV6-4 and TRBJ1-5, with D unresolved. This CDR3 has 15 amino acids. Germline V lookup: CDR1 MRHNA, CDR2 SNTAGT. V lost 0 bases and J 5 bases, leaving 11 bases between the germline ends. CDR3 sequence (DNA): TGTGCCAGCAGTGACTCCGGGTTCCGCCATCAGCCCCAGCATTTT. Its protein is CASSDSGFRHQPQHF.